The clone carrying this T cell receptor (beta chain) appeared a single time. The data were taken from a study of blood T cell repertoires in COVID-19. Study information: Samples taken during acute and convalescent COVID-19 were collected in the United States, Italy and Spain. T cells, B-cell-depleted T cells, or PBMCs supplied cDNA or gDNA.

As processed by the authors: Amplified reference gene primers provided the basis for estimating nucleated cell counts. Using immunoSEQ multiplex PCR, the repertoire was profiled, and TCRdb retains in-frame clones only, with some absent. D and trimming come from the DNA, and the V and J calls and clone size come from that table. The repertoire has roughly 43,000 clones, around 88% of them found once; the top ten carry about 4%. The sequence came from a human donor in a cohort sampled during active COVID-19. The sequencing input was peripheral blood.

The CDR3 sequence: CASSELRGSEQYF. In nucleotides, the CDR3 is TGTGCCAGCAGTGAATTGAGGGGGAGCGAGCAGTACTTC. The chain combines TRBV6-1 with TRBJ2-7; D is perhaps TRBD1 (6 bases). Germline V gene lookup returns CDR1 MNHNS and CDR2 SASEGT. This CDR3 has 13 residues. The V and J ends lost 2 bases and 6 bases respectively, with 11 bases between them.